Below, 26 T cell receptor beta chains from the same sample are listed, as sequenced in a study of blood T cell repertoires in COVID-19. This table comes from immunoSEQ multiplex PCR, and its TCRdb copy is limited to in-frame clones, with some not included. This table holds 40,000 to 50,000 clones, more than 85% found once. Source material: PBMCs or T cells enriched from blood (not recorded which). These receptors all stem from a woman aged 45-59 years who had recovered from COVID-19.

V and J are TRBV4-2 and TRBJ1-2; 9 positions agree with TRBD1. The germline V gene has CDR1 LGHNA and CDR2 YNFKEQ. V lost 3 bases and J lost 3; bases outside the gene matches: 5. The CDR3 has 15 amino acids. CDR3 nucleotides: TGTGCCAGCAGCCAGCGACAGGGGGAGTACTATGGCTACACCTTC. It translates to CASSQRQGEYYGYTF.

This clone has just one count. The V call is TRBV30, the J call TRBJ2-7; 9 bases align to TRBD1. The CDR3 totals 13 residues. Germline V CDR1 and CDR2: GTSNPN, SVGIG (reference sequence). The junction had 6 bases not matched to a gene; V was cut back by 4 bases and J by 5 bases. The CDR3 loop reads CAWTRGQGHEQYF. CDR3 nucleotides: TGTGCCTGGACCCGGGGACAGGGCCACGAGCAGTACTTC.

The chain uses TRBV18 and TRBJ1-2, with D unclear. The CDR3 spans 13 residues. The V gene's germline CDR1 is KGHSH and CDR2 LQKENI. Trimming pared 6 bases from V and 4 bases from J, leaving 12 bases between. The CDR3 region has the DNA TGTGCCAGCTCCCCCGAGCTACTCTATGGCTACACCTTC. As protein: CASSPELLYGYTF.

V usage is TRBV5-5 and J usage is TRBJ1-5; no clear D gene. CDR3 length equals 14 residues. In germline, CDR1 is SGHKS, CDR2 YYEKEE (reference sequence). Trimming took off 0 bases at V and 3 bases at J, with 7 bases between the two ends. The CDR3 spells CASSLEHNNQPQHF. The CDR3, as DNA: TGTGCCAGCAGCTTGGAACACAACAATCAGCCCCAGCATTTT.

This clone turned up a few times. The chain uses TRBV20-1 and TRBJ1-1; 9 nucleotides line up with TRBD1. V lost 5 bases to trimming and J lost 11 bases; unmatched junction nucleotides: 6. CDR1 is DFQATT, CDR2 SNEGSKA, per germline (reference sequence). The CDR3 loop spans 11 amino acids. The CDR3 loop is CSAARDREAFF. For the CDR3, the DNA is TGCAGTGCTGCCCGGGACAGGGAGGCTTTCTTT.

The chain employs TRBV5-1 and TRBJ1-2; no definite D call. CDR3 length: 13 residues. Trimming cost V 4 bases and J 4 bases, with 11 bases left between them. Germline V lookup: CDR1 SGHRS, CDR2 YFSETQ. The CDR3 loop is CASSQDGTYGYTF. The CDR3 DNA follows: TGCGCCAGCAGCCAGGATGGTACCTATGGCTACACCTTC.

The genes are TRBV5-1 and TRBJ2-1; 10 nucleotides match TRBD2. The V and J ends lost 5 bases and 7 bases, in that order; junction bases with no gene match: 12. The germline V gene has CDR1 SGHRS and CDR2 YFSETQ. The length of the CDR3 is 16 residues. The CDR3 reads CASSSTGTSVPNEQFF. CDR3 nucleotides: TGCGCCAGCAGTTCAACCGGGACTAGCGTTCCTAATGAGCAGTTCTTC.

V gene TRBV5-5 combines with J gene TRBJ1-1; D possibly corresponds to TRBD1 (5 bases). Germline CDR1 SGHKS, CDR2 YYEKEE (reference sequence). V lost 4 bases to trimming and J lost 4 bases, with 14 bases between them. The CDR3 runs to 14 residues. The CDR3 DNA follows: TGTGCCAGCAGCCAGCGCTGGGGGGGCACTGAAGCTTTCTTT. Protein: CASSQRWGGTEAFF.

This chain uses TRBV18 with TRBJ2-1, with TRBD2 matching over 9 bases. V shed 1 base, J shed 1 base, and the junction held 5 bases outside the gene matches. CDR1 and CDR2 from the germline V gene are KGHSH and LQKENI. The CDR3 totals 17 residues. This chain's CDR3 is CASSPLGSGSSYNEQFF. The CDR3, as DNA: TGTGCCAGCTCACCACTTGGTAGCGGGAGTTCCTACAATGAGCAGTTCTTC. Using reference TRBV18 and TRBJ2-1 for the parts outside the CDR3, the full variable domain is NAGVMQNPRHLVRRRGQEARLRCSPMKGHSHVYWYRQLPEEGLKFMVYLQKENIIDESGMPKERFSAEFPKEGPSILRIQQVVRGDSAAYFCASSPLGSGSSYNEQFFGPGTRLTVL.

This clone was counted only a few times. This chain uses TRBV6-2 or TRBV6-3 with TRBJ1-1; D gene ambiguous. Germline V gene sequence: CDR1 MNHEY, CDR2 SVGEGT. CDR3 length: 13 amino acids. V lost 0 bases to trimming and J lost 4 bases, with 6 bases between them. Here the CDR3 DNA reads TGTGCCAGCAGTTACTCCTATGGCACTGAAGCTTTCTTT. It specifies CASSYSYGTEAFF.

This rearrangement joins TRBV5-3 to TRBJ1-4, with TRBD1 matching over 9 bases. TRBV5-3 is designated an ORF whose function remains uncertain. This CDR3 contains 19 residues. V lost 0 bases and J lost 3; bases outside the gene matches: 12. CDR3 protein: CARSLGQGVLSSANEKLFF. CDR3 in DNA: TGTGCCAGAAGCTTGGGACAGGGGGTGCTTTCATCAGCTAATGAAAAACTGTTTTTT.

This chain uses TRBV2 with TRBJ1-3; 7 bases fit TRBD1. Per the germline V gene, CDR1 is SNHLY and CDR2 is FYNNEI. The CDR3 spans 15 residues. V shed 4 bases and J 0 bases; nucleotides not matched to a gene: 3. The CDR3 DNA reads TGTGCCAGCAGTGGGGACAGCCCCTCTGGAAACACCATATATTTT. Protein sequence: CASSGDSPSGNTIYF.

CDR3 loop: CASSGGLAGRSYNEQFF. The CDR3 region has the DNA TGTGCCAGTAGTGGCGGACTAGCGGGGCGCTCCTACAATGAGCAGTTCTTC. The gene calls are TRBV19 and TRBJ2-1; 12 bases map to TRBD2. The CDR3 contains 17 residues. With V trimmed by 5 bases and J by 0 bases, 5 bases remained unmatched. The V gene's germline CDR1 is LNHDA and CDR2 SQIVND (reference sequence).

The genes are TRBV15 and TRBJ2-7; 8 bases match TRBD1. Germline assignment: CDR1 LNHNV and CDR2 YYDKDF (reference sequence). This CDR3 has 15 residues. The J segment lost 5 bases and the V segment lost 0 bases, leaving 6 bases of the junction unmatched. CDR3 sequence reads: CATSREQGGRDEQYF. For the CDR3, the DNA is TGTGCCACCAGCAGAGAACAGGGGGGAAGAGACGAGCAGTACTTC.

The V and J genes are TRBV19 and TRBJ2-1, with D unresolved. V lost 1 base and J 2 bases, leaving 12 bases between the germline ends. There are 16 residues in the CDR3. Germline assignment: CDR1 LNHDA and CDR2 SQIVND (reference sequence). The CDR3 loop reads CASSIVSGLAYNEQFF. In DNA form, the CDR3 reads TGTGCCAGTAGTATAGTATCCGGGTTGGCCTACAATGAGCAGTTCTTC.

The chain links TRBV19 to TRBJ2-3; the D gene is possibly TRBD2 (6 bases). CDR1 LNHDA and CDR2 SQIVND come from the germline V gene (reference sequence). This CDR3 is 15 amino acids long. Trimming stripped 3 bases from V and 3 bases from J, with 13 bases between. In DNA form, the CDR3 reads TGTGCCAGTAGTATGGCGGGGCCGTGGACAGATACGCAGTATTTT. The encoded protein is CASSMAGPWTDTQYF.

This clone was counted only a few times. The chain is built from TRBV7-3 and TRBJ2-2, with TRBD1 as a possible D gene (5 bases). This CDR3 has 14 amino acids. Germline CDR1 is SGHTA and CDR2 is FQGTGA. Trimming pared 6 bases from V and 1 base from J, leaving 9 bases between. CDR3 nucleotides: TGTGCCAGCAGACGGCAGGGGAACACCGGGGAGCTGTTTTTT. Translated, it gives CASRRQGNTGELFF.

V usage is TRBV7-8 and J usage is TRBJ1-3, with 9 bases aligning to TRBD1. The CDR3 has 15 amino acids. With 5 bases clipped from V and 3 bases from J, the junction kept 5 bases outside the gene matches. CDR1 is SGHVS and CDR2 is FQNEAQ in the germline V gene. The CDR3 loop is CASSGGTGHGNTIYF. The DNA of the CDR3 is TGTGCCAGCAGCGGCGGGACAGGGCATGGAAACACCATATATTTT.

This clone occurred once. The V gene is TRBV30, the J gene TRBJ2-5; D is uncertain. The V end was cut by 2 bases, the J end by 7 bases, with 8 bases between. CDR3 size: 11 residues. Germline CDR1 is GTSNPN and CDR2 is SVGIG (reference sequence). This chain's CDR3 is CAWSSPRTQYF. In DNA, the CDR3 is TGTGCCTGGAGTTCGCCTAGGACCCAGTACTTC. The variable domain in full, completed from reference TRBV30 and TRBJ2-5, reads SQTIHQWPATLVQPVGSPLSLECTVEGTSNPNLYWYRQAAGRGLQLLFYSVGIGQISSEVPQNLSASRPQDRQFILSSKKLLLSDSGFYLCAWSSPRTQYFGPGTRLLVL.

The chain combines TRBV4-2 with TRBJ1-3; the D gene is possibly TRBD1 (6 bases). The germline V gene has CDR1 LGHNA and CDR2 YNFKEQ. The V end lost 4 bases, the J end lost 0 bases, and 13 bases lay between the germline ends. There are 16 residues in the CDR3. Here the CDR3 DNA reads TGTGCCAGCAGCCGGGGGGGGCTCAGCTCTGGAAACACCATATATTTT. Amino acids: CASSRGGLSSGNTIYF.

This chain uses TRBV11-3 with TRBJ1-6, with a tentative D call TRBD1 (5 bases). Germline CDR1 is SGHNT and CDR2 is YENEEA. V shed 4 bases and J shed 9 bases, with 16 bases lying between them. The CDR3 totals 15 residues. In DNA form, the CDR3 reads TGTGCCAGCAGCTCGATCAGGGCCGGGAGTTCACCCCTCCACTTT. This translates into CASSSIRAGSSPLHF.

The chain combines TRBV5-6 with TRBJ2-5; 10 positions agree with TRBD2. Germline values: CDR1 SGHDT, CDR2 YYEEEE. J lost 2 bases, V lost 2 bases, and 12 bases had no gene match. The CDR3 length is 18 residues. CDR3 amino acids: CASSLTDPGLALQETQYF. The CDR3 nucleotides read TGTGCCAGCAGCTTAACCGATCCGGGACTAGCGTTACAAGAGACCCAGTACTTC. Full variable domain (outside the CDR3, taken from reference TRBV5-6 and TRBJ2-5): DAGVTQSPTHLIKTRGQQVTLRCSPKSGHDTVSWYQQALGQGPQFIFQYYEEEERQRGNFPDRFSGHQFPNYSSELNVNALLLGDSALYLCASSLTDPGLALQETQYFGPGTRLLVL.

CDR3 sequence reads: CASSYTGTANEKLFF. The CDR3 bases are TGTGCCAGCAGCTACACCGGGACAGCTAATGAAAAACTGTTTTTT. This rearrangement joins TRBV7-2 to TRBJ1-4; TRBD1 aligns across 7 bases. The CDR3 totals 15 residues. Germline V lookup: CDR1 SGHTA, CDR2 FQGNSA. Unmatched junction bases numbered 5, after V lost 4 bases and J lost 3 bases.

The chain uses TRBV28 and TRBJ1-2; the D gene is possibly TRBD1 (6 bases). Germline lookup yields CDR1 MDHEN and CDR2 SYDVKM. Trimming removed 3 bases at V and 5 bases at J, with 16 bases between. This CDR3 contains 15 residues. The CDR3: CASSLNSVGAYGYTF. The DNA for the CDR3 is TGTGCCAGCAGTTTGAATTCCGTGGGGGCTTATGGCTACACCTTC.

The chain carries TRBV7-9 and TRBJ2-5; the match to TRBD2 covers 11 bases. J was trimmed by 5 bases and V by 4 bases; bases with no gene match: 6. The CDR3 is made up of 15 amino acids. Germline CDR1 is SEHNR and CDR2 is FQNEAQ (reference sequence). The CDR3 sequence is CASSSLAGVMETQYF. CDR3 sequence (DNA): TGTGCCAGCAGCTCACTAGCGGGAGTTATGGAGACCCAGTACTTC.

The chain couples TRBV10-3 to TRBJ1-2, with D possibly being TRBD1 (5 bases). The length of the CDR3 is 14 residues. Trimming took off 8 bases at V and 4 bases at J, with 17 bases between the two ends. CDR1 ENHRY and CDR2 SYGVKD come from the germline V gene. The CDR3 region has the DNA TGTGCCATCTCCCCGGGCGGGGCGAGCTATGGCTACACCTTC. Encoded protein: CAISPGGASYGYTF.